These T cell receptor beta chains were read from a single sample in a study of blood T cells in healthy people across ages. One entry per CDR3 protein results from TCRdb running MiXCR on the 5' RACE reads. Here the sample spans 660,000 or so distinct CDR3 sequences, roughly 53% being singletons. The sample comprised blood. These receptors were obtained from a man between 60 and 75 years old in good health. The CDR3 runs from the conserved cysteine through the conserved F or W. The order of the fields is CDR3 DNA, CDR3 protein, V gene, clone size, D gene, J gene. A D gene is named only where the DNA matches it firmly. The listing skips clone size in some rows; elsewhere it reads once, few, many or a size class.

TGCAGCGCCCAGGGACTCCAAGAGACCCAGTACTTC	CSAQGLQETQYF	TRBV29-1	many	-	TRBJ2-5
TGTGCCAGCAGCGTTGGAAGTGGACAGGGTGGGATTCAGTACTTC	CASSVGSGQGGIQYF	TRBV5-5	few	TRBD1	TRBJ2-4
TGTGCCAGCAGCCAAGATAGCACTAGCGGGGTATCGGATGAGCAGTACTTC	CASSQDSTSGVSDEQYF	TRBV3-1	-	TRBD2	TRBJ2-5
TGTGCCAGCAGTTTAAGGGGGGCGGGCCATGGCTACACCTTC	CASSLRGAGHGYTF	TRBV27	-	-	TRBJ1-2
TGCAGTGGGGCAAGGGGGCGCACAGATACGCAGTATTTT	CSGARGRTDTQYF	TRBV20-1	-	TRBD1	TRBJ2-3
TGCGCCAGCAGCCGGACCGTTGGGGCAGGGGGCGCAGATACGCAGTATTTT	CASSRTVGAGGADTQYF	TRBV4-1	-	TRBD1	TRBJ2-3
TGTGCTAGTGGTTCCAGGCCCCCGGACGAGCAGTACTTC	CASGSRPPDEQYF	TRBV12-5	-	-	TRBJ2-7
TGTGCCAGCAGCTACCCCCTCCGGGAATCTGGCTACACCTTC	CASSYPLRESGYTF	TRBV7-2	few	-	TRBJ1-2
TGTGCCATCAGTGAGGCTCAAGAGACCCAGTACTTC	CAISEAQETQYF	TRBV10-3	few	-	TRBJ2-5
TGCAGTGCTAGACCTAGCGGGGGGTCCTACGAGCAGTACTTC	CSARPSGGSYEQYF	TRBV20-1	few	TRBD2	TRBJ2-7
TGTGCCACCAGCACAGACAGGCCAACCGGGGAGCTGTTTTTT	CATSTDRPTGELFF	TRBV15	-	-	TRBJ2-2
TGCAGCGTAGCCCCTGGGACTACAACTAATGAAAAACTGTTTTTT	CSVAPGTTTNEKLFF	TRBV29-1	few	-	TRBJ1-4
TGCGCCAGCAGCCAGGCCCCTCCTAGTCAGTCCGGTGAGACCCAGTACTTC	CASSQAPPSQSGETQYF	TRBV4-1	-	-	TRBJ2-5
TGTGCCAGCAGCCAGCTGACCCGCGGCATTCAGTACTTC	CASSQLTRGIQYF	TRBV3-1	few	-	TRBJ2-4
TGCAGTGCTTCGAAGGGGGGTGAGCAGTACTTC	CSASKGGEQYF	TRBV20-1	few	-	TRBJ2-7
TGTGCCAGCAGACGGACGGAAACCTACGAGCAGTACTTC	CASRRTETYEQYF	TRBV28	few	-	TRBJ2-7
TGCAGTCTAAAAGGGCGAACCTATGGCTACACCTTC	CSLKGRTYGYTF	TRBV20-1	few	-	TRBJ1-2
TGTGCCAGCAGTTGTCAGGGGACGAGTGGCTACACCTTC	CASSCQGTSGYTF	TRBV6-2/TRBV6-3	-	-	TRBJ1-2
TGTGCCAGCAGCGGTGGAACGGGAATTAGCACAGATACGCAGTATTTT	CASSGGTGISTDTQYF	TRBV9	-	-	TRBJ2-3
TGCAGCGGCACCCTGGGGGGATACTATGAGCAGTTCTTC	CSGTLGGYYEQFF	TRBV29-1	few	-	TRBJ2-1
TGTGCCAGCAGTAGCGGACAGGCCCCTAGCTATGGCTACACCTTC	CASSSGQAPSYGYTF	TRBV28	-	TRBD1	TRBJ1-2
TGTGCCAGCAGGTCGGACTCGGGTAATTCACCCCTCCACTTT	CASRSDSGNSPLHF	TRBV12-3/TRBV12-4	-	-	TRBJ1-6
TGCAGTGCTAGGAGGACAGGGGTTGGCGGGGAGCTGTTTTTT	CSARRTGVGGELFF	TRBV20-1	-	TRBD1	TRBJ2-2
TGTGCCAGCAACCAAAAAGAGACCCAGTACTTC	CASNQKETQYF	TRBV3-1	-	-	TRBJ2-5
TGTGCCAGCACCGACAGCTACTATGGCTACACCTTC	CASTDSYYGYTF	TRBV2	-	-	TRBJ1-2
TGCGCCAGCAGCCCTTGGGGAGGGGTGAACACTGAAGCTTTCTTT	CASSPWGGVNTEAFF	TRBV5-1	-	-	TRBJ1-1
TGTGCCAGCAGTGACTCGGGGCTTGGTGAAAAACTGTTTTTT	CASSDSGLGEKLFF	TRBV6-2/TRBV6-3	few	-	TRBJ1-4
TGTGCCAGCAGTTACTCGGGACCGCAGGGCCAGAGTTCCTATAATTCACCCCTCCACTTT	CASSYSGPQGQSSYNSPLHF	TRBV6-5	-	-	TRBJ1-6
TGTGCCAGCAGCTTAGGCGGGGGTTCTCACAATGAGCAGTTCTTC	CASSLGGGSHNEQFF	TRBV7-2	once	TRBD2	TRBJ2-1
TGTGCCAGCAGCTTAGGACGGCCAGATAACTATGGCTACACCTTC	CASSLGRPDNYGYTF	TRBV7-9	few	-	TRBJ1-2
TGTGCCACCAGTGATTGGGGCAGGGGGGCCCAAGAGACCCAGTACTTC	CATSDWGRGAQETQYF	TRBV24-1	-	-	TRBJ2-5
TGTGCCAGCAGGTCCTCAGCCGGGCATGGCTACACCTTC	CASRSSAGHGYTF	TRBV7-2	-	-	TRBJ1-2
TGTGCCAGCAGCCCCCTATCTGGACAGGGCATGGCAGATACGCAGTATTTT	CASSPLSGQGMADTQYF	TRBV7-8	-	TRBD1	TRBJ2-3
TGCGCCAGCAGCTACTATCCGCGGACAGGGGGAGAAGGCTACACCTTC	CASSYYPRTGGEGYTF	TRBV5-1	-	TRBD1	TRBJ1-2
TGCGCCAGCAGCGCCTACTACCTACAGGGTTCTAACTATGGCTACACCTTC	CASSAYYLQGSNYGYTF	TRBV5-1	-	-	TRBJ1-2
TGCAGCGTCCTGGGACAGGGCCAAGAGACCCAGTACTTC	CSVLGQGQETQYF	TRBV29-1	-	TRBD1	TRBJ2-5
TGCAGTGCTAGGGGCTGGACTAGTGTGGAGCAGTTCTTC	CSARGWTSVEQFF	TRBV20-1	-	TRBD2	TRBJ2-1
TGTGCCACCAGCAGGGTGGCAGGCCGACCACCCCTCCACTTT	CATSRVAGRPPLHF	TRBV15	-	-	TRBJ1-6
TGCAGTGCTAGCCGGGACTGGGTGGACTATGGCTACACCTTC	CSASRDWVDYGYTF	TRBV20-1	-	-	TRBJ1-2
TGCGCCAGCAGCTTTGGGACAGGGGGCGCTGGCTACACCTTC	CASSFGTGGAGYTF	TRBV5-1	once	TRBD1	TRBJ1-2
TGCAGCGTTGTCCCAGGAAACACCTTC	CSVVPGNTF	TRBV29-1	-	-	TRBJ1-2